Below are 13 T cell receptor beta chains sequenced from a single sample in a study of blood T cell repertoires in COVID-19. Assay: immunoSEQ multiplex PCR; the TCRdb copy retains only in-frame clones and omits some. This sample yields tens of thousands of clones, of which 87% are seen a single time; approximately 13% belongs to the top ten. The specimen was peripheral blood. The receptors come from a human donor in a cohort sampled during active COVID-19. The donor label of this sample is uncertain.

A single count supports this clone. This sequence joins TRBV28 and TRBJ2-2, with D perhaps TRBD2 (6 bases). Per germline, CDR1 MDHEN and CDR2 SYDVKM. Trimming took 0 bases from V and 6 from J, leaving 17 bases between them. This CDR3 region has 17 residues. The CDR3 spells CASSLWRLAGGPGELFF. The CDR3 region has the DNA TGTGCCAGCAGTTTATGGCGGCTAGCCGGGGGTCCCGGGGAGCTGTTTTTT.

This clone showed up just once. One end of the junction is discordant with germline, which a read error may explain. V and J are TRBV7-7 and TRBJ2-1; maybe TRBD1 (6 bases). The CDR3 runs to 16 residues. Germline V gene data show CDR1 as SSHAT and CDR2 as FNYEAQ (reference sequence). CDR3 nucleotides: TGTGCTAGCAGCGCAGGACAGAGAAGCTCCTACAATGAGCAGTTCTTC. As protein: CASSAGQRSSYNEQFF. The variable domain in full, completed from reference TRBV7-7 and TRBJ2-1, reads GAGVSQSPRYKVTKRGQDVTLRCDPISSHATLYWYQQALGQGPEFLTYFNYEAQPDKSGLPSDRFSAERPEGSISTLTIQRTEQRDSAMYRCASSAGQRSSYNEQFFGPGTRLTVL.

The chain uses TRBV5-6 and TRBJ2-2, with D maybe TRBD2 (6 bases). In germline, CDR1 is SGHDT, CDR2 YYEEEE. The CDR3 spans 13 residues. Trimming removed 1 base at V and 9 bases at J, with 10 bases between. CDR3 protein: CASSLQGGRELFF. The CDR3 coding sequence is TGTGCCAGCAGCTTGCAGGGAGGAAGGGAGCTGTTTTTT.

The chain employs TRBV9 and TRBJ1-3; D is possibly TRBD1 (5 bases). The length of the CDR3 is 13 residues. Germline V gives CDR1 SGDLS, CDR2 YYNGEE. V lost 4 bases to trimming and J lost 4 bases, with 9 bases between them. This CDR3 is CASSSNRGNTIYF. The DNA of the CDR3 is TGTGCCAGCAGCAGCAACAGGGGAAACACCATATATTTT.

This chain links TRBV20-1 with TRBJ1-5, with a tentative D call TRBD1 (6 bases). Germline assignment: CDR1 DFQATT and CDR2 SNEGSKA (reference sequence). This CDR3 is built from 15 residues. The ends were cut back, 3 bases at V and 3 bases at J, with 15 bases in the middle. This CDR3 reads CSASRTDRINQPQHF. The CDR3 nucleotides are TGCAGTGCTAGTCGGACAGACCGTATCAATCAGCCCCAGCATTTT.

The rearrangement uses TRBV4-3 and TRBJ2-3; 9 bases fit TRBD2. V lost 0 bases, J lost 2 bases, and 6 bases stayed unmatched. From germline, CDR1 is LGHNA and CDR2 YSLEER. The length of the CDR3 is 17 residues. The CDR3 reads CASSQDKRGAYTDTQYF. CDR3 DNA sequence: TGCGCCAGCAGCCAAGACAAGCGGGGGGCGTACACAGATACGCAGTATTTT.

The chain combines TRBV5-3 with TRBJ2-7; possibly TRBD2 for D (6 bases). TRBV5-3 is an open reading frame, and its role is uncertain. The V gene lost 3 bases and the J gene lost 4 bases, with 11 bases spanning the gap. This CDR3 has 13 residues. The CDR3 nucleotides read TGTGCCAGAAGCTCCAGGGAGGTGTACGAGCAGTACTTC. It is translated as CARSSREVYEQYF.

In this sample, this clone turned up once. The chain is built from TRBV9 and TRBJ2-5; D might be TRBD2 (5 bases). Trimming left V 6 bases short and J 4 bases short, with 19 bases between. The CDR3 is made up of 15 amino acids. Looked up from germline, CDR1 is SGDLS and CDR2 is YYNGEE. CDR3 sequence (DNA): TGTGCCAGCACAACGGCGGCGCACGGAGGAGAGACCCAGTACTTC. Its translation: CASTTAAHGGETQYF. The full variable domain, rest sourced from reference TRBV9 and TRBJ2-5, is DSGVTQTPKHLITATGQRVTLRCSPRSGDLSVYWYQQSLDQGLQFLIQYYNGEERAKGNILERFSAQQFPDLHSELNLSSLELGDSALYFCASTTAAHGGETQYFGPGTRLLVL.

This chain joins TRBV19 and TRBJ2-7; D ambiguous. Germline V gene sequence: CDR1 LNHDA, CDR2 SQIVND (reference sequence). The CDR3 is made up of 13 amino acids. V gave up 5 bases and J gave up 2 bases, with 10 bases separating them. The CDR3 region is CASSVGIPYEQYF. The CDR3 DNA sequence: TGTGCCAGTAGTGTGGGCATCCCCTACGAGCAGTACTTC.

The chain links TRBV6-5 to TRBJ1-1; D might be TRBD1 (5 bases). The V end lost 2 bases, the J end lost 4 bases, and 11 bases lay between the germline ends. CDR1 and CDR2 from the germline V gene are MNHEY and SVGAGI. The CDR3 covers 14 residues. CDR3 nucleotide sequence: TGTGCCAGCAGTTACCCCGGGGGGGGCACTGAAGCTTTCTTT. Protein sequence: CASSYPGGGTEAFF.

J is TRBJ1-1 and V is TRBV3-1 (or the pseudogene TRBV3-2); D perhaps matches TRBD1 (6 bases). There are 12 residues in the CDR3. The V and J ends lost 1 base and 8 bases respectively, with 8 bases between them. The V gene's germline CDR1 is LGHDT and CDR2 YNNKEL (reference sequence). The CDR3 spells CASSQARGEAFF. DNA of the CDR3: TGTGCCAGCAGCCAAGCCAGGGGCGAAGCTTTCTTT.

This chain connects TRBV7-9 to TRBJ1-5, with D perhaps TRBD1 (5 bases). The germline V and J ends were trimmed by 5 bases and 9 bases, with 14 bases remaining between them. CDR1 is SEHNR, CDR2 FQNEAQ, per germline (reference sequence). CDR3 length: 13 amino acids. CDR3 in DNA: TGTGCCAGCAGCAACCAGGGTCCGGTGCCCCAGCATTTT. Its translation: CASSNQGPVPQHF. Full variable domain (missing parts from reference TRBV7-9 and TRBJ1-5): DTGVSQNPRHKITKRGQNVTFRCDPISEHNRLYWYRQTLGQGPEFLTYFQNEAQLEKSRLLSDRFSAERPKGSFSTLEIQRTEQGDSAMYLCASSNQGPVPQHFGDGTRLSIL.

The chain links TRBV3-1 (or the pseudogene TRBV3-2) to TRBJ2-7, with 8 bases lining up with TRBD2. With 1 base clipped from V and 4 bases from J, the junction kept 9 bases outside the gene matches. This CDR3 is built from 16 residues. Germline CDR1 reads LGHDT; CDR2 reads YNNKEL (reference sequence). In nucleotides, the CDR3 is TGTGCCAGCAGCCAAGCCCCCCGACTAGCGCTGTACGAGCAGTACTTC. Residues: CASSQAPRLALYEQYF.